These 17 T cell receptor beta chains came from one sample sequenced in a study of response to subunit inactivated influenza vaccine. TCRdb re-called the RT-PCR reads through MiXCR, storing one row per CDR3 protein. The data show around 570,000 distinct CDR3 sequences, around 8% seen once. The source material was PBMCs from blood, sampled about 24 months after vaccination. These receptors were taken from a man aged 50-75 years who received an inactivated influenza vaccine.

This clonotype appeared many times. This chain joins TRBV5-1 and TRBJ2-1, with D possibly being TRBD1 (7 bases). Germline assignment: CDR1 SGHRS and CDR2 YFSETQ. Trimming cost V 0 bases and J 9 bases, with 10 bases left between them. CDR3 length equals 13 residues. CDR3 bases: TGCGCCAGCAGCTTGGCCCAGGGGGGTGAGCAGTTCTTC. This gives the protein CASSLAQGGEQFF.

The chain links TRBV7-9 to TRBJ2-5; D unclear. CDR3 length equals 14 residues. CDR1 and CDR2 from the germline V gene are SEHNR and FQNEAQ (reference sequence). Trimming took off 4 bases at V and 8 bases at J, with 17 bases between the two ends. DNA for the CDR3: TGTGCCAGCAGCTCCGGGTCTCCCCCAAATACCCAGTACTTC. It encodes CASSSGSPPNTQYF.

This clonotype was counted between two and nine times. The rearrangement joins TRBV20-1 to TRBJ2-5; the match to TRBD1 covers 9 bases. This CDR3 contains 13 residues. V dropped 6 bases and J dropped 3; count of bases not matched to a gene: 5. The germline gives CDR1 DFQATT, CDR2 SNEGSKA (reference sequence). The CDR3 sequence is CSARGTGKETQYF. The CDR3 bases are TGCAGTGCCCGTGGGACAGGGAAAGAGACCCAGTACTTC.

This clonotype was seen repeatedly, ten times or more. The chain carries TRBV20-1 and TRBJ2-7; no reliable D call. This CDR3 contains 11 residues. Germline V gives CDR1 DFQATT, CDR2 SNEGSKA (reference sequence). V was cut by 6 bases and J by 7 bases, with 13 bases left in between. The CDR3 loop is CSAHILGEQYF. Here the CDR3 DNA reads TGCAGTGCCCACATCTTAGGGGAGCAGTACTTC.

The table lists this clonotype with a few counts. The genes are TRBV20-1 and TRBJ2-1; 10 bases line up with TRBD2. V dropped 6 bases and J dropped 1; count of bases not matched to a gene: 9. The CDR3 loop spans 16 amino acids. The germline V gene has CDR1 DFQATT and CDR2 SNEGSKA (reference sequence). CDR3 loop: CSAEPSLAGSYNEQFF. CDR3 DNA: TGCAGTGCCGAACCTTCACTAGCGGGATCCTACAATGAGCAGTTCTTC.

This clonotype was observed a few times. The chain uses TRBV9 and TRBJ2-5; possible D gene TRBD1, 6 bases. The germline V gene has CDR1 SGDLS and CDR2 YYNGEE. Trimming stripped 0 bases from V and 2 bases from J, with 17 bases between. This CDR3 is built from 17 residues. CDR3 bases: TGTGCCAGCAGCGTAGGGTCCGGACAGAAGATTCAAGAGACCCAGTACTTC. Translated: CASSVGSGQKIQETQYF.

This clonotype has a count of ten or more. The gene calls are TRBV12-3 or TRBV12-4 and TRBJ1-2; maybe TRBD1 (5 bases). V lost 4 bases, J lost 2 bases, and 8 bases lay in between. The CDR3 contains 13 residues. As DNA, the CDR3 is TGTGCCAGCAGTTCTGGGGGGAACTATGGCTACACCTTC. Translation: CASSSGGNYGYTF.

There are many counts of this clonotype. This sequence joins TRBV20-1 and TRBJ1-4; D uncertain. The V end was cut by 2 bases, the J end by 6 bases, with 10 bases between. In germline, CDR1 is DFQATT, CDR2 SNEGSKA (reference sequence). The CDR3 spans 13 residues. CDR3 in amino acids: CSARLDGYEKLFF. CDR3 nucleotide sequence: TGCAGTGCTAGATTGGACGGGTATGAAAAACTGTTTTTT.

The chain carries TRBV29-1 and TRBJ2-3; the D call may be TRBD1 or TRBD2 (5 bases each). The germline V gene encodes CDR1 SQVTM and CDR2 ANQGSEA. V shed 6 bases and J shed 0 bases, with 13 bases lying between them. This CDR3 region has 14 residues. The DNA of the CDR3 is TGCAGCGTCACGGGACCCTTTAGCACAGATACGCAGTATTTT. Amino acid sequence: CSVTGPFSTDTQYF.

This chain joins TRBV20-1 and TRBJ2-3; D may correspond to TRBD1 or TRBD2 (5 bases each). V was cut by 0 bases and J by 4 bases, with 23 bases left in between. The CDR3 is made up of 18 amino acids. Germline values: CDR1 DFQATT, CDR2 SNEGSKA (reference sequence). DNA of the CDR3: TGCAGTGCTAGAGATCCCGATGGGCCGGGACGGAGATCAGATACGCAGTATTTT. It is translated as CSARDPDGPGRRSDTQYF.

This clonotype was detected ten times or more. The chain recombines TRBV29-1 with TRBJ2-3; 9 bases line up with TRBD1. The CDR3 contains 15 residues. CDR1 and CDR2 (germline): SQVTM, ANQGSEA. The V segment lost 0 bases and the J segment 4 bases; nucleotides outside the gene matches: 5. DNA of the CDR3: TGCAGCGTTGAAGAGGGGGACAGGGCTCCAGATACGCAGTATTTT. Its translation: CSVEEGDRAPDTQYF.

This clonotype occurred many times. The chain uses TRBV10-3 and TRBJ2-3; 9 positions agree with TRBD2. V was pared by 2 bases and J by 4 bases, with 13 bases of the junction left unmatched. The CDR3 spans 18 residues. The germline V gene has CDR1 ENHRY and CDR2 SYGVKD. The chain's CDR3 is CAISELPAGGLYSDTQYF. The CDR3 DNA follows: TGTGCCATCAGTGAGCTCCCGGCGGGGGGGCTCTATTCAGATACGCAGTATTTT.

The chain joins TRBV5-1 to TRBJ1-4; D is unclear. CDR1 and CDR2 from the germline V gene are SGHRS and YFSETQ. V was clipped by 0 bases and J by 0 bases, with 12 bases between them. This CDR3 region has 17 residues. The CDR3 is CASSLAVGPATNEKLFF. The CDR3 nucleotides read TGCGCCAGCAGCTTGGCCGTCGGCCCTGCAACTAATGAAAAACTGTTTTTT.

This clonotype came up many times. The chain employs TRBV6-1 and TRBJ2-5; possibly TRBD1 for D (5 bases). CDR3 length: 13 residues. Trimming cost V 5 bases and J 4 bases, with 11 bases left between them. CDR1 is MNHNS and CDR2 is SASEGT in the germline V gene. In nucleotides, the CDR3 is TGTGCCAGCAGTCCCGGTAGGGGAGAGACCCAGTACTTC. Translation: CASSPGRGETQYF.

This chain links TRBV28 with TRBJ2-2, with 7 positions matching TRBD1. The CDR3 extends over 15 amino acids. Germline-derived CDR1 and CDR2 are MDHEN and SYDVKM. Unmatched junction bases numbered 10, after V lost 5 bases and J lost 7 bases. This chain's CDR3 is CASSLRGGRNGELFF. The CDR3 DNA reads TGTGCCAGCAGTCTCAGAGGGGGCAGGAACGGGGAGCTGTTTTTT.

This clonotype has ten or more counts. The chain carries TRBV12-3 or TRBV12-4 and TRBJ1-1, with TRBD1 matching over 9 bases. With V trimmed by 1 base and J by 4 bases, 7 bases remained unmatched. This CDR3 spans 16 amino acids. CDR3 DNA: TGTGCCAGCAGTTTAGTACTCGGACAGGGGCCCACTGAAGCTTTCTTT. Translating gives CASSLVLGQGPTEAFF.

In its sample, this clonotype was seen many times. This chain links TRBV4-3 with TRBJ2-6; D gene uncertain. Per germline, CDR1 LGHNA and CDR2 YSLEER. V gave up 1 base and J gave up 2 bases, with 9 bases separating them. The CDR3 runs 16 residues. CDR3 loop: CASSQVGQAGANVLTF. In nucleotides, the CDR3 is TGCGCCAGCAGCCAAGTCGGTCAGGCTGGGGCCAACGTCCTGACTTTC.